The T cell receptor beta chain under discussion was sequenced for a study of T cells in Graves' hyperthyroidism and ophthalmopathy. Deletions cut 5 bases from V and 5 bases from J, with 16 bases between. CDR3 length equals 15 residues. Germline values: CDR1 MDHEN, CDR2 SYDVKM. Ten or more counts support this clonotype. TCR beta CDR3 regions were amplified from RNA transcripts. HTBI primers were used for first-round RT-PCR of the TCR CDR3. MiXCR, run by TCRdb on the multiplex PCR reads, gives a single entry per CDR3 protein. Here the sample spans some 580,000 distinct CDR3 sequences, approximately 16% being singletons.

Sequencing was carried out using blood. This TCR was recovered from a woman in her thirties or forties with Graves' ophthalmopathy. The chain recombines TRBV28 with TRBJ2-1; D is unclear. CDR3: CASSPPSSSHNEQFF. DNA of the CDR3: TGTGCCAGCAGTCCACCTTCGAGCAGTCACAATGAGCAGTTCTTC.